These 21 T cell receptor beta chains were sequenced from one sample in a study of cytomegalovirus exposure and HLA in healthy donors. Researchers ran the PCR with 60 Vbeta and 13 Jbeta primers. TCRdb's copy holds only in-frame clones and misses some; the assay was immunoSEQ multiplex PCR. The sample includes under 150,000 clones, around 70% of them seen just once. The sequenced material came from PBMCs. Source of these receptors: a young woman in good health and CMV-seronegative.

The gene calls are TRBV27 and TRBJ1-2; D is possibly TRBD1 (6 bases). V was shortened by 5 bases and J by 4 bases, with 14 bases between the two germline ends. Germline V lookup: CDR1 MNHEY, CDR2 SMNVEV (reference sequence). This CDR3 contains 14 residues. CDR3 in DNA: TGTGCCAGCAGTCCATCTGACAGGTCCTATGGCTACACCTTC. Amino acids: CASSPSDRSYGYTF.

V and J are TRBV5-1 and TRBJ1-2; D not certain. Per the germline V gene, CDR1 is SGHRS and CDR2 is YFSETQ. Trimming removed 2 bases from V and 10 bases from J, with 15 bases in between. The CDR3 loop spans 13 amino acids. CDR3: CASSFFGNGDYTF. The DNA of the CDR3 is TGCGCCAGCAGCTTTTTCGGGAACGGGGACTACACCTTC.

The chain links TRBV5-5 to TRBJ1-4; D is ambiguous. Trimming removed 3 bases at V and 6 bases at J, with 15 bases between. Germline assignment: CDR1 SGHKS and CDR2 YYEKEE (reference sequence). The length of the CDR3 is 15 residues. The CDR3 is CASSSPRRLDEKLFF. The CDR3 DNA reads TGTGCCAGCAGCTCCCCGCGGCGTTTAGATGAAAAACTGTTTTTT.

This chain joins TRBV6-6 and TRBJ1-1; D perhaps matches TRBD1 (6 bases). The CDR3 length is 13 residues. V shed 6 bases and J shed 1 base, with 9 bases lying between them. Per the germline V gene, CDR1 is MNHNY and CDR2 is SVGAGI (reference sequence). CDR3 protein: CASRSTGNTEAFF. DNA of the CDR3: TGTGCCAGCAGGTCGACAGGGAACACTGAAGCTTTCTTT.

The rearrangement joins TRBV4-2 to TRBJ2-7, with a weak D call TRBD2 (5 bases). V shed 0 bases and J shed 2 bases, with 8 bases lying between them. This CDR3 has 14 amino acids. CDR1 LGHNA and CDR2 YNFKEQ come from the germline V gene. CDR3 sequence reads: CASSQELATYEQYF. CDR3 sequence (DNA): TGTGCCAGCAGCCAAGAGCTAGCCACCTACGAGCAGTACTTC.

This clone was counted between two and nine times. V usage is TRBV18 and J usage is TRBJ2-7, with 11 bases aligning to TRBD2. This CDR3 has 14 amino acids. CDR1 and CDR2 from the germline V gene are KGHSH and LQKENI. V trimming: 5 bases; J trimming: 0 bases; junction bases outside the gene matches: 0. CDR3 residues: CASSGTSGSYEQYF. The CDR3 DNA is TGTGCCAGCTCAGGGACTAGCGGCTCCTACGAGCAGTACTTC. The complete variable domain, with remaining parts taken from reference TRBV18 and TRBJ2-7, reads NAGVMQNPRHLVRRRGQEARLRCSPMKGHSHVYWYRQLPEEGLKFMVYLQKENIIDESGMPKERFSAEFPKEGPSILRIQQVVRGDSAAYFCASSGTSGSYEQYFGPGTRLTVT.

This clone was counted only a few times. The V and J genes are TRBV4-1 and TRBJ1-2, with a weak D call TRBD1 (6 bases). The CDR3 contains 13 residues. V gave up 5 bases and J gave up 1 base, with 8 bases separating them. CDR1 and CDR2 from the germline V gene are MGHRA and YSYEKL. The chain's CDR3 is CASSWTDNYGYTF. The CDR3 DNA reads as TGCGCCAGCAGCTGGACAGATAACTATGGCTACACCTTC.

The V gene is TRBV9, the J gene TRBJ1-5; possible D gene TRBD1, 6 bases. The germline gives CDR1 SGDLS, CDR2 YYNGEE. The CDR3 has 14 amino acids. V was trimmed by 4 bases and J by 7 bases, leaving 15 bases between them. The CDR3 nucleotides are TGTGCCAGCAGCTCTGGGGACAACCCGCAGCCCCAGCATTTT. Protein product: CASSSGDNPQPQHF.

CDR3 sequence reads: CASSQPGQETYEQYF. CDR3 in DNA: TGCGCCAGCAGCCAACCGGGACAGGAAACCTACGAGCAGTACTTC. The V call is TRBV4-1, the J call TRBJ2-7, with 8 bases lining up with TRBD1. Trimming took 2 bases from V and 2 from J; bases not matched to a gene: 5. This CDR3 is 15 amino acids long. Germline V CDR1 and CDR2: MGHRA, YSYEKL.

This sequence joins TRBV29-1 and TRBJ2-1; a weak D match, TRBD2 (6 bases). CDR3 length: 13 residues. Trimming cost V 3 bases and J 0 bases, with 6 bases left between them. Per germline, CDR1 SQVTM and CDR2 ANQGSEA. As DNA, the CDR3 is TGCAGCGTTGAGGGGGGCTCCTACAATGAGCAGTTCTTC. Protein: CSVEGGSYNEQFF.

As for this clone: Other nucleotide sequences from this sample produce the same CDR3. This sequence joins TRBV2 and TRBJ2-2; 9 positions match TRBD1. V gave up 5 bases and J gave up 0 bases; unmatched junction bases: 1. Germline lookup yields CDR1 SNHLY and CDR2 FYNNEI. The CDR3 sequence is 15 residues long. The chain's CDR3 is CASSRQGANTGELFF. The CDR3 coding sequence is TGTGCCAGCAGTAGACAGGGGGCGAACACCGGGGAGCTGTTTTTT.

CDR3 bases: TGTGCCAGTAGTCTAACCCCGAGGCGGGGGCGGGACACTGAAGCTTTCTTT. Encoded protein: CASSLTPRRGRDTEAFF. The rearrangement uses TRBV19 and TRBJ1-1; TRBD1 is a possible D gene (6 bases). Trimming removed 5 bases at V and 3 bases at J, with 22 bases between. Germline V gene sequence: CDR1 LNHDA, CDR2 SQIVND (reference sequence). The CDR3 is 17 amino acids.

This clone has just one count. The chain employs TRBV6-5 and TRBJ2-7; TRBD2 matches 12 bases. CDR1 and CDR2 from the germline V gene are MNHEY and SVGAGI. The CDR3 runs to 15 residues. The V gene end was trimmed by 5 bases and the J gene end by 3 bases; junction bases not matched to a gene: 5. CDR3 in amino acids: CASSLTSGGFYEQYF. The CDR3 DNA sequence: TGTGCCAGCAGTCTGACTAGCGGGGGCTTCTACGAGCAGTACTTC.

The chain links TRBV27 to TRBJ1-6; TRBD1 matches at 9 bases. V dropped 4 bases and J dropped 10; count of bases not matched to a gene: 11. CDR1 is MNHEY, CDR2 SMNVEV, per germline (reference sequence). The CDR3 contains 16 residues. The CDR3 region has the DNA TGTGCCAGCAGTTGGTGGTCCGGGACAGGGAGGTCACCCCTCCACTTT. Amino acid sequence: CASSWWSGTGRSPLHF.

The V call is TRBV28, the J call TRBJ1-5; 7 bases match TRBD1. Germline CDR1 reads MDHEN; CDR2 reads SYDVKM. This CDR3 region has 17 residues. J lost 5 bases, V lost 1 base, and 11 bases had no gene match. The CDR3 region is CASSLYVAGGYDQPQHF. As DNA, the CDR3 is TGTGCCAGCAGTTTATATGTGGCAGGGGGATATGATCAGCCCCAGCATTTT. Drawing the rest from reference TRBV28 and TRBJ1-5, the complete variable domain is DVKVTQSSRYLVKRTGEKVFLECVQDMDHENMFWYRQDPGLGLRLIYFSYDVKMKEKGDIPEGYSVSREKKERFSLILESASTNQTSMYLCASSLYVAGGYDQPQHFGDGTRLSIL.

This clone appeared a few times. This rearrangement joins TRBV5-1 to TRBJ2-5, with a tentative D call TRBD1 (5 bases). Trimming took off 0 bases at V and 4 bases at J, with 13 bases between the two ends. CDR1 and CDR2 (germline): SGHRS, YFSETQ. The CDR3 contains 15 residues. The CDR3 DNA sequence: TGCGCCAGCAGCTTGGAAGGGGCAGGTGGAGAGACCCAGTACTTC. Its protein product is CASSLEGAGGETQYF.

The chain recombines TRBV19 with TRBJ2-3, with 7 bases fitting TRBD2. The germline V gene has CDR1 LNHDA and CDR2 SQIVND (reference sequence). CDR3 size: 13 residues. V trimming: 10 bases; J trimming: 1 base; junction bases outside the gene matches: 5. The CDR3 region is CATGRVGTDTQYF. The CDR3 DNA reads as TGTGCCACAGGGAGGGTGGGCACAGATACGCAGTATTTT.

V usage is TRBV5-1 and J usage is TRBJ2-1; maybe TRBD1 (6 bases). This CDR3 comprises 18 residues. V dropped 0 bases and J dropped 0 bases, with 16 bases sitting between them. Germline CDR1 is SGHRS and CDR2 is YFSETQ. The CDR3 loop is CASSLGGDTGSSYNEQFF. CDR3 sequence (DNA): TGCGCCAGCAGCTTGGGAGGGGATACAGGGAGCTCCTACAATGAGCAGTTCTTC.

V gene TRBV5-1 combines with J gene TRBJ2-1, with TRBD1 identical over 7 bases. Trimming at V came to 4 bases and at J to 6 bases, leaving 7 bases not matched to a gene. There are 14 residues in the CDR3. Germline assignment: CDR1 SGHRS and CDR2 YFSETQ. In DNA form, the CDR3 reads TGCGCCAGCAGCACGACAGGGCCTCCCAATGAGCAGTTCTTC. Translation: CASSTTGPPNEQFF.

The V gene is TRBV28, the J gene TRBJ1-2, with 9 nucleotides matching TRBD1. Germline assignment: CDR1 MDHEN and CDR2 SYDVKM. CDR3 length: 15 residues. J was trimmed by 8 bases and V by 6 bases; bases with no gene match: 13. The CDR3 loop is CASRSQGAYFAGYTF. The CDR3 DNA reads as TGTGCCAGCAGGTCACAGGGGGCGTATTTTGCCGGCTACACCTTC.

The chain has TRBV2 and TRBJ2-3; TRBD2 is a possible D gene (7 bases). V dropped 3 bases and J dropped 1 base, with 11 bases sitting between them. The germline V gene has CDR1 SNHLY and CDR2 FYNNEI. This CDR3 comprises 15 residues. CDR3 protein: CASSDGGHRTDTQYF. Here the CDR3 DNA reads TGTGCCAGCAGTGACGGGGGGCACCGCACAGATACGCAGTATTTT.